The 32 T cell receptor beta chains below were found in one sample sequenced in a study of T cell repertoires in cytomegalovirus infection. One entry per CDR3 protein results from TCRdb running MiXCR on the reads. The sample consists of about 920,000 distinct CDR3 sequences, 31% of them appearing once. What these receptors recognize is not known. Sequencing used cultured CD8+ T cells from PBMCs, obtained from culture after CMV antigen stimulation. The receptors derive from a human donor in good health (CMV status not recorded). Some clones in this sample may be carry-over from other donors' samples.

This chain links TRBV4-1 with TRBJ2-7, with D unclear. Deletions cut 2 bases from V and 4 bases from J, with 9 bases between. Per the germline V gene, CDR1 is MGHRA and CDR2 is YSYEKL. The CDR3 length is 13 residues. CDR3 nucleotide sequence: TGCGCCAGCAGCCAAAGTAAAGATTACGAGCAGTACGTC. As protein: CASSQSKDYEQYV.

The chain couples TRBV12-3 or TRBV12-4 to TRBJ2-2; D gene unclear. V was clipped by 8 bases and J by 0 bases, with 4 bases between them. The CDR3 totals 12 residues. In DNA, the CDR3 is TGTGCCAGCCAATCGAACACCGGGGAGCTGTTTTTT. Translated: CASQSNTGELFF.

Only a few counts were recorded for this clonotype. The gene calls are TRBV4-1 and TRBJ2-7; D may be TRBD2 (6 bases). Between the trimmed V and J ends, which lost 3 bases and 0 bases, there was a span of 9 bases. Germline V CDR1 and CDR2: MGHRA, YSYEKL. The CDR3 sequence is 14 residues long. The CDR3 protein is CASSQGTVSYEQYF. The CDR3 bases are TGCGCCAGCAGCCAGGGGACTGTCTCCTACGAGCAGTACTTC.

This clonotype was seen a single time. The chain employs TRBV2 and TRBJ1-1; D remains ambiguous. The germline V and J ends were trimmed by 8 bases and 0 bases, with 10 bases remaining between them. This CDR3 has 13 amino acids. Germline assignment: CDR1 SNHLY and CDR2 FYNNEI. The CDR3 protein is CASLGPMNTEAFF. DNA for the CDR3: TGTGCCAGCCTTGGACCCATGAACACTGAAGCTTTCTTT.

This clonotype came up many times. This chain joins TRBV20-1 and TRBJ2-1; a possible D gene is TRBD1 (6 bases). The CDR3 contains 16 residues. V gave up 0 bases and J gave up 4 bases, with 16 bases separating them. Germline CDR1 is DFQATT and CDR2 is SNEGSKA (reference sequence). For the CDR3, the DNA is TGCAGTGCTAGAGAGCCGGGGCAGGGGCGTTACAATGAGCAGTTCTTC. Its translation is CSAREPGQGRYNEQFF.

The chain has TRBV7-6 and TRBJ2-1; 10 bases line up with TRBD2. Germline CDR1 is SGHVS and CDR2 is FNYEAQ. V trimming: 1 base; J trimming: 3 bases; junction bases outside the gene matches: 6. This CDR3 has 17 residues. CDR3 sequence reads: CASSLGGLAASYNEQFF. CDR3 nucleotide sequence: TGTGCCAGCAGCTTAGGAGGACTAGCGGCGAGCTACAATGAGCAGTTCTTC.

This clonotype was counted once. The rearrangement links TRBV4-1 to TRBJ1-1; D uncertain. Germline lookup yields CDR1 MGHRA and CDR2 YSYEKL. V lost 4 bases and J 0 bases, leaving 9 bases between the germline ends. This CDR3 spans 14 amino acids. CDR3 region: CASSLDILNTEAFF. Here the CDR3 DNA reads TGCGCCAGCAGCCTTGACATTTTGAACACTGAAGCTTTCTTT.

In its sample, this clonotype was seen a few times. The chain joins TRBV9 to TRBJ2-1; 9 bases fit TRBD2. The V segment lost 0 bases and the J segment 2 bases; nucleotides outside the gene matches: 3. This CDR3 comprises 16 residues. Germline CDR1 is SGDLS and CDR2 is YYNGEE. CDR3 region: CASSVDSGGTYNEQFF. In DNA form, the CDR3 reads TGTGCCAGCAGCGTAGATAGCGGGGGAACCTACAATGAGCAGTTCTTC.

The rearrangement links TRBV7-4 to TRBJ2-1; the match to TRBD2 covers 8 bases. Germline trimming cut 3 bases from V and 7 bases from J; bases unmatched to any gene: 11. There are 16 residues in the CDR3. The germline V gene encodes CDR1 SGHVT and CDR2 SQSDAQ. The CDR3, as DNA: TGTGCCAGCAGCTTCCCGGATAGCGGGGATCAAAATGAGCAGTTCTTC. It specifies CASSFPDSGDQNEQFF.

This clonotype occurred a few times. The gene calls are TRBV4-1 and TRBJ2-3; 7 bases are a match to TRBD2. The CDR3 sequence is 16 residues long. The V gene's germline CDR1 is MGHRA and CDR2 YSYEKL. V was clipped by 3 bases and J by 3 bases; unmatched bases: 9. CDR3 nucleotide sequence: TGCGCCAGCAGCCACGGATGGAGCGGGATAACAGATACGCAGTATTTT. This encodes CASSHGWSGITDTQYF.

There are many counts of this clonotype. This chain links TRBV7-8 with TRBJ1-2; D perhaps matches TRBD1 (5 bases). CDR3 length: 16 amino acids. Per germline, CDR1 SGHVS and CDR2 FQNEAQ. The V end lost 2 bases, the J end lost 4 bases, and 17 bases lay between the germline ends. The CDR3 protein is CASSLTAAGPTYGYTF. Here the CDR3 DNA reads TGTGCCAGCAGCTTAACGGCGGCAGGGCCTACCTATGGCTACACCTTC.

This clonotype has only one observation. This chain uses TRBV19 with TRBJ1-5, with 10 bases identical to TRBD1. The trim removed 4 bases at V and 7 bases at J, leaving 10 bases unmatched. Germline CDR1 reads LNHDA; CDR2 reads SQIVND (reference sequence). This CDR3 is 16 amino acids long. The CDR3 bases are TGTGCCAGTAGTACCTGGGGGACAGGGGCTGGCCAGCCCCAGCATTTT. Amino acids: CASSTWGTGAGQPQHF.

This clonotype was seen repeatedly, ten times or more. The chain employs TRBV7-2 and TRBJ1-1; D ambiguous. This CDR3 has 16 residues. V was pared by 1 base and J by 1 base, with 13 bases between. Germline values: CDR1 SGHTA, CDR2 FQGNSA. CDR3: CASSLELAGWNTEAFF. The CDR3 DNA sequence: TGTGCCAGCAGCTTAGAGTTGGCAGGATGGAACACTGAAGCTTTCTTT.

The table lists this clonotype with many counts. The chain carries TRBV7-8 and TRBJ2-7; D possibly matches TRBD1 or TRBD2 (5 bases each). The germline CDR1 and CDR2 sequences are SGHVS and FQNEAQ. CDR3 length equals 13 residues. V lost 5 bases, J lost 1 base, and 9 bases lay in between. CDR3 in DNA: TGTGCCAGCAGCGGGACCGTTTCCTACGAGCAGTACGTC. It is translated as CASSGTVSYEQYV.

The chain employs TRBV4-1 and TRBJ1-1; 8 bases map to TRBD1. J was trimmed by 1 base and V by 1 base; bases with no gene match: 20. This CDR3 region has 21 residues. The germline CDR1 and CDR2 sequences are MGHRA and YSYEKL. CDR3 coding DNA: TGCGCCAGCAGCCAAGTCGATATGGCCACGGGACAGGCCACAGGGAACACTGAAGCTTTCTTT. Encoded protein: CASSQVDMATGQATGNTEAFF.

In this sample, this clonotype turned up many times. The chain is built from TRBV7-8 and TRBJ2-1; perhaps TRBD2 as D (5 bases). CDR1 is SGHVS, CDR2 FQNEAQ, per germline. The CDR3 runs 17 residues. V was trimmed by 5 bases and J by 3 bases, leaving 20 bases between them. CDR3 amino acids: CASSPEEALVIYNEQFF. The CDR3 nucleotides read TGTGCCAGCAGCCCGGAGGAGGCCTTGGTCATCTACAATGAGCAGTTCTTC. Based on the CDR3 plus reference TRBV7-8 and TRBJ2-1, the full variable domain is GAGVSQSPRYKVAKRGQDVALRCDPISGHVSLFWYQQALGQGPEFLTYFQNEAQLDKSGLPSDRFFAERPEGSVSTLKIQRTQQEDSAVYLCASSPEEALVIYNEQFFGPGTRLTVL.

The chain employs TRBV7-6 and TRBJ2-5; 7 nucleotides agree with TRBD2. The V gene end was trimmed by 3 bases and the J gene end by 2 bases; junction bases not matched to a gene: 3. The CDR3 totals 14 residues. The germline V gene encodes CDR1 SGHVS and CDR2 FNYEAQ. This chain's CDR3 is CASSLERGQETQYF. The CDR3 DNA reads TGTGCCAGCAGCTTGGAGCGGGGACAAGAGACCCAGTACTTC.

The rearrangement joins TRBV5-6 to TRBJ2-4, with 8 bases lining up with TRBD1. The length of the CDR3 is 16 residues. V was pared by 4 bases and J by 1 base, with 7 bases of the junction left unmatched. Germline CDR1 is SGHDT and CDR2 is YYEEEE. The CDR3 is CASSLGTGEAKNIQYF. CDR3 DNA: TGTGCCAGCAGCCTAGGGACAGGAGAGGCCAAAAACATTCAGTACTTC. Filled out from reference TRBV5-6 and TRBJ2-4, the complete variable domain reads DAGVTQSPTHLIKTRGQQVTLRCSPKSGHDTVSWYQQALGQGPQFIFQYYEEEERQRGNFPDRFSGHQFPNYSSELNVNALLLGDSALYLCASSLGTGEAKNIQYFGAGTRLSVL.

This clonotype was observed a few times. The chain employs TRBV12-3 or TRBV12-4 and TRBJ2-3, with TRBD2 matching over 8 bases. The CDR3 is made up of 16 amino acids. Trimming at V came to 8 bases and at J to 6 bases, leaving 16 bases not matched to a gene. CDR3 DNA: TGTGCCAGCGGATTTCGGGGCGGACTAGCCAAGGATACGCAGTATTTT. Translated, it gives CASGFRGGLAKDTQYF.

This clonotype was detected only a few times. J is TRBJ2-2 and V is TRBV4-1; tentative D call: TRBD2 (5 bases). Trimming took off 3 bases at V and 0 bases at J, with 11 bases between the two ends. The CDR3 covers 16 residues. Germline V gene sequence: CDR1 MGHRA, CDR2 YSYEKL. The CDR3 protein is CASSQHGGANTGELFF. As DNA, the CDR3 is TGCGCCAGCAGCCAGCACGGAGGCGCGAACACCGGGGAGCTGTTTTTT.

This clonotype was counted between two and nine times. This sequence joins TRBV27 and TRBJ1-1, with a weak D call TRBD1 (5 bases). Germline loops: CDR1 MNHEY, CDR2 SMNVEV (reference sequence). V was pared by 4 bases and J by 9 bases, with 9 bases between. The CDR3 has 11 residues. In DNA form, the CDR3 reads TGTGCCAGCAGTTCTGGGGGGAAAGCTTTCTTT. Amino acids: CASSSGGKAFF.

This clonotype was seen a few times. V and J are TRBV4-1 and TRBJ1-4; 8 nucleotides line up with TRBD1. V lost 4 bases and J lost 8; bases outside the gene matches: 9. The CDR3 runs to 15 residues. Germline V gene data show CDR1 as MGHRA and CDR2 as YSYEKL. CDR3 in amino acids: CASSRPGQAPEKLFF. Written as DNA, the CDR3 is TGCGCCAGCAGCCGACCGGGACAGGCCCCCGAAAAACTGTTTTTT.

V usage is TRBV6-1 and J usage is TRBJ2-7, with D maybe TRBD2 (5 bases). From germline, CDR1 is MNHNS and CDR2 SASEGT. The CDR3 extends over 14 amino acids. V was clipped by 3 bases and J by 4 bases, with 13 bases between them. The DNA for the CDR3 is TGTGCCAGCAGTGATTTCACGGGATTATACGAGCAGTACGTC. This translates into CASSDFTGLYEQYV.

This clonotype was recorded a few times. The chain couples TRBV7-4 to TRBJ2-1; 11 nucleotides line up with TRBD1. This CDR3 region has 13 residues. Germline CDR1 reads SGHVT; CDR2 reads SQSDAQ. Trimming cost V 9 bases and J 9 bases; bases outside gene matches: 7. The CDR3 region is CARTGTGGSEQFF. CDR3 sequence (DNA): TGTGCCAGGACCGGGACAGGGGGGAGTGAGCAGTTCTTC.

This clonotype appeared many times. The chain employs TRBV7-2 and TRBJ2-1, with TRBD2 identical over 7 bases. CDR3 length: 16 amino acids. Germline V gene lookup returns CDR1 SGHTA and CDR2 FQGNSA. Trimming cost V 0 bases and J 2 bases; bases outside gene matches: 4. CDR3: CASSLALAVAYNEQFF. For the CDR3, the DNA is TGTGCCAGCAGCTTAGCGCTAGCGGTGGCCTACAATGAGCAGTTCTTC.

The chain is built from TRBV10-3 and TRBJ1-2, with D unclear. From germline, CDR1 is ENHRY and CDR2 SYGVKD. Trimming cost V 4 bases and J 6 bases, with 12 bases left between them. The CDR3 totals 13 residues. Here the CDR3 DNA reads TGTGCCATCAGTGGGTCGGCCCTTCATGGCTACACCTTC. This codes for CAISGSALHGYTF.

V and J are TRBV7-6 and TRBJ2-6; a weak D match, TRBD2 (7 bases). Trimming left V 4 bases short and J 0 bases short, with 13 bases between. The CDR3 totals 17 residues. Germline loops: CDR1 SGHVS, CDR2 FNYEAQ. CDR3 loop: CASSSKGGFSGANVLTF. In DNA, the CDR3 is TGTGCCAGCAGCTCCAAGGGGGGGTTCTCTGGGGCCAACGTCCTGACTTTC.

The chain has TRBV7-6 and TRBJ2-5; 9 nucleotides line up with TRBD1. This CDR3 has 15 residues. The junction had 6 bases not matched to a gene; V was cut back by 5 bases and J by 2 bases. Looked up from germline, CDR1 is SGHVS and CDR2 is FNYEAQ. As DNA, the CDR3 is TGTGCCAGCAGCGAAGTGACAGGGGGACAAGAGACCCAGTACTTC. It specifies CASSEVTGGQETQYF.

This clonotype was seen a few times. The gene calls are TRBV4-1 and TRBJ2-1; D may match TRBD1 or TRBD2 (5 bases each). Trimming cost V 3 bases and J 0 bases, with 9 bases left between them. The CDR3 is 15 amino acids. Germline CDR1 is MGHRA and CDR2 is YSYEKL. This chain's CDR3 is CASSHPGSSYNEQFF. As DNA, the CDR3 is TGCGCCAGCAGCCATCCAGGGAGCTCCTACAATGAGCAGTTCTTC.

This clonotype was counted between two and nine times. The chain links TRBV9 to TRBJ1-2; 10 bases are shared with TRBD1. The CDR3 consists of 15 residues. V gave up 5 bases and J gave up 8 bases; unmatched junction bases: 12. Germline V CDR1 and CDR2: SGDLS, YYNGEE. The CDR3 DNA sequence: TGTGCCAGCAGTGAAAACCGGGACAGGGGAATGGGCTACACCTTC. Translation gives CASSENRDRGMGYTF.

The rearrangement uses TRBV6-1 and TRBJ1-5; unclear D gene. Trimming left V 4 bases short and J 3 bases short, with 10 bases between. CDR1 MNHNS and CDR2 SASEGT come from the germline V gene. This CDR3 is 14 amino acids long. CDR3 nucleotide sequence: TGTGCCAGCAGTGTGTGGCAGGACAATCAGCCCCAGCATTTT. Its translation is CASSVWQDNQPQHF.

On this clonotype: A much larger clone lies a single base off, so this may be a read error. The chain joins TRBV7-6 to TRBJ2-3; unclear D gene. Germline V gene sequence: CDR1 SGHVS, CDR2 FNYEAQ. CDR3 size: 12 residues. The CDR3 loop is CANSPRSDTQYF. The CDR3 nucleotides are TGTGCCAACAGCCCTCGTTCAGATACGCAGTATTTT.